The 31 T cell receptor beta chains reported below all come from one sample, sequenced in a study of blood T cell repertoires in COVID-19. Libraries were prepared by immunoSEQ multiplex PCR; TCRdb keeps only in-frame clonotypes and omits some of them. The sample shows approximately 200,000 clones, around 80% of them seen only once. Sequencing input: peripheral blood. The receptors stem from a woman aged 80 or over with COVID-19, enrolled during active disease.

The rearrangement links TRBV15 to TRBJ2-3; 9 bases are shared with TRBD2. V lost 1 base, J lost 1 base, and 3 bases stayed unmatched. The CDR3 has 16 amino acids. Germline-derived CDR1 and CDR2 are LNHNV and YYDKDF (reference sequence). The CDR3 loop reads CATSRGSSGGTDTQYF. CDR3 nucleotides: TGTGCCACCAGCAGAGGGTCTAGCGGGGGCACAGATACGCAGTATTTT.

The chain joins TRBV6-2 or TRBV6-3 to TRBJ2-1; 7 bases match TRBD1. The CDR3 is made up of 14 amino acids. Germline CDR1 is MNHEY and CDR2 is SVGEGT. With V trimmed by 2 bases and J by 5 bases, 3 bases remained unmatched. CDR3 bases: TGTGCCAGCAGTTACGGGACAGAGGACAATGAGCAGTTCTTC. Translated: CASSYGTEDNEQFF.

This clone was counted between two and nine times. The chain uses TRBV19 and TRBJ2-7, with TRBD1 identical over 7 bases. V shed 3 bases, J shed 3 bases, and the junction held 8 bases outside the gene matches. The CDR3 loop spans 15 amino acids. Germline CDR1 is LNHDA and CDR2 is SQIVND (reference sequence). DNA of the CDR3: TGTGCCAGTAGTATGACGGGACAGAGCAACTACGAGCAGTACTTC. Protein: CASSMTGQSNYEQYF.

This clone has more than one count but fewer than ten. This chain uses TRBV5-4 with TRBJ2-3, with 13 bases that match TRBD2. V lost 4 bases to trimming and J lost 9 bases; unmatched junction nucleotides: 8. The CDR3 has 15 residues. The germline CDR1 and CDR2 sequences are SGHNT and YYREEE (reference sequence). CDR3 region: CASSPLAGGYDTQYF. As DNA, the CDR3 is TGTGCCAGCAGCCCACTAGCGGGAGGGTACGACACGCAGTATTTT.

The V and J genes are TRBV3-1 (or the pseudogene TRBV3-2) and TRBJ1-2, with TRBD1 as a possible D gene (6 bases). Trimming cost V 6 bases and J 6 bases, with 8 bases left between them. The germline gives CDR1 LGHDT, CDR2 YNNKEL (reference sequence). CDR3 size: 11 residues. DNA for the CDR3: TGTGCCAGCAGACACAGGGATGGCTACACCTTC. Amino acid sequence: CASRHRDGYTF.

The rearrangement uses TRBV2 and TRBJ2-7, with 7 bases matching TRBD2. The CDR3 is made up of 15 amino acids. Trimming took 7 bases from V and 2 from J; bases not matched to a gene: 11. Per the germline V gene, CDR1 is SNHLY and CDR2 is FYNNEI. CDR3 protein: CASKYGLETPYEQYF. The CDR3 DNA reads TGTGCCAGCAAATACGGACTAGAGACGCCCTACGAGCAGTACTTC.

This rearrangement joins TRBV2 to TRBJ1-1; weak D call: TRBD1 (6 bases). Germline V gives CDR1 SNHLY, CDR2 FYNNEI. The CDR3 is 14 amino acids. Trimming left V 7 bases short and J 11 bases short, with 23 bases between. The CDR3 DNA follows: TGTGCCAGCATGGGGGGGGCCGATAGACTCCTCGCTTTCTTT. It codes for CASMGGADRLLAFF.

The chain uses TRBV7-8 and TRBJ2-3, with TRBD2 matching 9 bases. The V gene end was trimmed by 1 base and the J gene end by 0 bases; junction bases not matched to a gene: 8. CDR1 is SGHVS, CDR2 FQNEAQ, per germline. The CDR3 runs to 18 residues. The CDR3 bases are TGTGCCAGCAGCTTAGACCGACTAGCGGCTATTAGCACAGATACGCAGTATTTT. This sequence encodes CASSLDRLAAISTDTQYF.

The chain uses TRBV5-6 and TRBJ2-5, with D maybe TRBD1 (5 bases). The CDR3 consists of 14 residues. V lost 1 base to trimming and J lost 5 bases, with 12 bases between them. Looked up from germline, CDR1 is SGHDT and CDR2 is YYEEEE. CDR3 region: CASSLQGFRETQYF. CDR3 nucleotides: TGTGCCAGCAGCTTGCAGGGTTTCCGGGAGACCCAGTACTTC.

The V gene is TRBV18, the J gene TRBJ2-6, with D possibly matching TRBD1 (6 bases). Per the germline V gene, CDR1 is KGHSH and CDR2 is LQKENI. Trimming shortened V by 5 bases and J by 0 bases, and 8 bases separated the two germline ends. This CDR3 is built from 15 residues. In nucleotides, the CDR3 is TGTGCCAGCTCAACAGGGAACTCTGGGGCCAACGTCCTGACTTTC. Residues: CASSTGNSGANVLTF.

CDR3: CASSLDWASYEQYF. The CDR3 nucleotides are TGTGCCAGCAGCTTGGATTGGGCCTCCTACGAGCAGTACTTC. The rearrangement joins TRBV5-6 to TRBJ2-7; D gene uncertain. Between the trimmed V and J ends, which lost 0 bases and 0 bases, there was a span of 7 bases. Germline V lookup: CDR1 SGHDT, CDR2 YYEEEE. The CDR3 sequence is 14 residues long. The whole variable domain, filled in from reference TRBV5-6 and TRBJ2-7, reads DAGVTQSPTHLIKTRGQQVTLRCSPKSGHDTVSWYQQALGQGPQFIFQYYEEEERQRGNFPDRFSGHQFPNYSSELNVNALLLGDSALYLCASSLDWASYEQYFGPGTRLTVT.

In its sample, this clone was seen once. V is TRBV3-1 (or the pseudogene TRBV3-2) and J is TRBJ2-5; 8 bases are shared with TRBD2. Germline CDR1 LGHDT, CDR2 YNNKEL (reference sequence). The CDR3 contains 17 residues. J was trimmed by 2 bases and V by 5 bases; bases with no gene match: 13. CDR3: CASSSPELAGPQETQYF. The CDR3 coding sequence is TGTGCCAGCAGCTCCCCCGAGCTAGCGGGCCCTCAAGAGACCCAGTACTTC.

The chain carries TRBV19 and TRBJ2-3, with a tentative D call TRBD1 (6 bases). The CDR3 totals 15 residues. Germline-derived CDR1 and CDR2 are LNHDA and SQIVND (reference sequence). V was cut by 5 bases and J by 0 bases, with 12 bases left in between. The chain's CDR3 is CASSPQGFSTDTQYF. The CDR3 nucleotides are TGTGCCAGTAGTCCTCAGGGGTTTAGCACAGATACGCAGTATTTT.

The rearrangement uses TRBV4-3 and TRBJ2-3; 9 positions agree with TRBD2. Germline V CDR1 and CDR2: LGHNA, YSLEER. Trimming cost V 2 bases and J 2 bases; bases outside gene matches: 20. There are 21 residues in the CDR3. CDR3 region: CASSQQISLFRQRGVTDTQYF. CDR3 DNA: TGCGCCAGCAGCCAACAAATTTCCCTCTTCCGGCAGCGGGGGGTCACAGATACGCAGTATTTT.

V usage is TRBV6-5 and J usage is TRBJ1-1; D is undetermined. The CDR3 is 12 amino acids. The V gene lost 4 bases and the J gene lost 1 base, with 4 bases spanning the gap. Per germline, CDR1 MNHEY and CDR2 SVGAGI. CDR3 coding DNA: TGTGCCAGCAGTTCGGGGAACACTGAAGCTTTCTTT. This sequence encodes CASSSGNTEAFF.

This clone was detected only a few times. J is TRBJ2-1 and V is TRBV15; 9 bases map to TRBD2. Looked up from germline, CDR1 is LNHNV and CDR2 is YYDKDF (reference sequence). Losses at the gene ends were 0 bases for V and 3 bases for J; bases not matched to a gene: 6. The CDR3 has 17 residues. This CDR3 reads CATSRELAGERYNEQFF. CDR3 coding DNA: TGTGCCACCAGCAGAGAATTAGCGGGAGAGCGCTACAATGAGCAGTTCTTC.

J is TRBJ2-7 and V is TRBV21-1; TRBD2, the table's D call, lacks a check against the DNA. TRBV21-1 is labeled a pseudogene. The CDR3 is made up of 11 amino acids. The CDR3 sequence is CASREIYEQYF. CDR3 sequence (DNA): TGTGCCAGCCGCGAGATCTACGAGCAGTACTTC.

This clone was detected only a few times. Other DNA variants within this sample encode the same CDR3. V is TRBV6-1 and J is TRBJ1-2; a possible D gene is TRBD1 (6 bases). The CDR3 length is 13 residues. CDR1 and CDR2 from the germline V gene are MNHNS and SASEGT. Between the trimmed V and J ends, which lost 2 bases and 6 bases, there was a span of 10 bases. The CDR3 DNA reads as TGTGCCAGCAGTGAACTACAGGGAGATGGCTACACCTTC. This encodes CASSELQGDGYTF.

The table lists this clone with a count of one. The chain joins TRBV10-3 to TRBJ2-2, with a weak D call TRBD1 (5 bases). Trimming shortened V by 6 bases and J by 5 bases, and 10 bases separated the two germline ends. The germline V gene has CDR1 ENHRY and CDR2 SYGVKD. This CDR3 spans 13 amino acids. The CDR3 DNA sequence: TGTGCCATCAGGGGGCTAGAAACCGGGGAGCTGTTTTTT. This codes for CAIRGLETGELFF.

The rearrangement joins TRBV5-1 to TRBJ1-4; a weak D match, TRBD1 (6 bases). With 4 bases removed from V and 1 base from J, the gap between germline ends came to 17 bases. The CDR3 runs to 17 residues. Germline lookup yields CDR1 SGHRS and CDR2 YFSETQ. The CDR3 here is CASSRTGIEVTNEKLFF. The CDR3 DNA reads TGCGCCAGCAGCCGAACAGGGATTGAAGTAACTAATGAAAAACTGTTTTTT.

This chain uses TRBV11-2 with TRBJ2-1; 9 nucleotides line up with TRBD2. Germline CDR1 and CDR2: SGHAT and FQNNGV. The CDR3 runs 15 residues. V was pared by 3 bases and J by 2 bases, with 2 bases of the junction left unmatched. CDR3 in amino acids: CASSFGGGAYNEQFF. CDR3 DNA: TGTGCCAGCAGCTTCGGCGGGGGGGCCTACAATGAGCAGTTCTTC.

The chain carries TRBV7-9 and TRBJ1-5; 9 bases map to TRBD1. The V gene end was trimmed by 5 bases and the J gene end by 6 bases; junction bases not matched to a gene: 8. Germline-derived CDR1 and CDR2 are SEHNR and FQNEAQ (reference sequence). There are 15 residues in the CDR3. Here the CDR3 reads CASSPLGDRVQPQHF. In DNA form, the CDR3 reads TGTGCCAGCAGCCCCTTAGGGGACAGGGTTCAGCCCCAGCATTTT.

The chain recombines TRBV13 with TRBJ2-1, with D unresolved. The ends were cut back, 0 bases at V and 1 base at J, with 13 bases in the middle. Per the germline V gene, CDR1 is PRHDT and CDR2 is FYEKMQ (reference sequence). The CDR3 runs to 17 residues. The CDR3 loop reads CASSLGRLLTSYNEQFF. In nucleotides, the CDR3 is TGTGCCAGCAGCTTAGGGCGACTGCTCACTTCCTACAATGAGCAGTTCTTC.

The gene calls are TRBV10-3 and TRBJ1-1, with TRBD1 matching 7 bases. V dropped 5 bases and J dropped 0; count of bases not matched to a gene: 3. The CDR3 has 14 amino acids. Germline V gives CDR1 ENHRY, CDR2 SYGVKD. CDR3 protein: CAISTTGMNTEAFF. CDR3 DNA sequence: TGTGCCATCAGTACGACAGGGATGAACACTGAAGCTTTCTTT.

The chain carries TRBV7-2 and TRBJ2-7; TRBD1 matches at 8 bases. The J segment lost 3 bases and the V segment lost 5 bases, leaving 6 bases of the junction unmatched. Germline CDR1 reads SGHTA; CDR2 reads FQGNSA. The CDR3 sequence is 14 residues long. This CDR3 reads CASSLGQGLYEQYF. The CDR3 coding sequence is TGTGCCAGCAGCCTCGGACAGGGACTCTACGAGCAGTACTTC.

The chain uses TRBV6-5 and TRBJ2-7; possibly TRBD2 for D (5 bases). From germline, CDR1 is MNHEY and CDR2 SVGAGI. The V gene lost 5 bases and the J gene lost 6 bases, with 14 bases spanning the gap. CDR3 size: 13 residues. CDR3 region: CASSPRPGSEQYF. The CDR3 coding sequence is TGTGCCAGCAGTCCCCGGCCGGGGTCCGAGCAGTACTTC.

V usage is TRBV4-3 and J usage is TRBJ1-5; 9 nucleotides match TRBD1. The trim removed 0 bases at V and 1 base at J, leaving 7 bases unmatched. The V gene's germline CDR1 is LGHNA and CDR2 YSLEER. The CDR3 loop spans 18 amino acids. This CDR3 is CASSQDRHRGQSNQPQHF. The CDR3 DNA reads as TGCGCCAGCAGCCAAGACCGTCACAGGGGGCAAAGCAATCAGCCCCAGCATTTT.

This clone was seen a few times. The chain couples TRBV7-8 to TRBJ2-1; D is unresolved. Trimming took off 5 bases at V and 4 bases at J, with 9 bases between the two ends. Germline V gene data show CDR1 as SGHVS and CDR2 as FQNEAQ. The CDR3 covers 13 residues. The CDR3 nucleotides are TGTGCCAGCAGCCGCGACACTTACAATGAGCAGTTCTTC. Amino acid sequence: CASSRDTYNEQFF.

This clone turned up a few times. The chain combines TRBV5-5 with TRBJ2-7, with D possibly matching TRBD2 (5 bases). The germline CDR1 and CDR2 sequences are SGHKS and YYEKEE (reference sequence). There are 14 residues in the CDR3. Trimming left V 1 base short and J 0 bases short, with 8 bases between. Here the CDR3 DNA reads TGTGCCAGCAGCTTGCGGGGAGCCTCCTACGAGCAGTACTTC. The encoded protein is CASSLRGASYEQYF.

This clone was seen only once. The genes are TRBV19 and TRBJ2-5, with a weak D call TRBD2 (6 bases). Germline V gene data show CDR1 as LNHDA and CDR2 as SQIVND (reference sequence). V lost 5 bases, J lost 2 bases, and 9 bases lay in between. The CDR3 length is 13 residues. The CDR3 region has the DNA TGTGCCAGTAGTGTCGGGACTCAAGAGACCCAGTACTTC. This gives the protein CASSVGTQETQYF.

The CDR3 reads CSAITREKLFF. For the CDR3, the DNA is TGCAGTGCTATCACAAGAGAAAAACTGTTTTTT. This chain connects TRBV20-1 to TRBJ1-4; D uncertain. The length of the CDR3 is 11 residues. Germline CDR1 DFQATT, CDR2 SNEGSKA (reference sequence). Trimming removed 4 bases at V and 8 bases at J, with 8 bases between.